A selection of T cell receptor beta chains follows, all from one sample in a study of T-cell reconstitution after alpha-beta-depleted transplantation in children. TCRdb redid the calling of the PCR reads with MiXCR, one entry per CDR3 protein. Of fewer than 700,000 distinct CDR3 sequences listed, 10% to 15% are singletons. The material was PBMCs, mostly from graft donor cells, obtained 360 days after TCRalphabeta/CD19-depleted stem cell transplant. These receptors were collected from a male patient aged 10-17 years who had a stem cell transplant for acute myeloid leukemia, so the T cells may come from the graft donor. CDR3s include the opening cysteine and the closing phenylalanine or tryptophan. The D gene is left open where the match is weak. Size tells how often a clone was seen (once, few, many) or the class of an expanded clone, and some rows leave it out.

V	D	J	size	DNA	CDR3
TRBV12-3/TRBV12-4	-	TRBJ2-5	few	TGTGCCAGCAGTTTATCTGTCCGGGGTCAAGAGACCCAGTACTTC	CASSLSVRGQETQYF
TRBV10-3	TRBD2	TRBJ2-3	-	TGTGCCATCAGTGAGTCGATCTCTAGCGGGAGAACAGATACGCAGTATTTT	CAISESISSGRTDTQYF
TRBV28	-	TRBJ1-2	-	TGTGCCAGCCAACCGGTGGGAAGGACGGGGCCCAACTATGGCTACACCTTC	CASQPVGRTGPNYGYTF
TRBV20-1	-	TRBJ2-7	-	TGCAGTGCTAGGGGGGAACCTACAAGGTACGAGCAGTACTTC	CSARGEPTRYEQYF
TRBV10-3	TRBD2	TRBJ2-7	-	TGTGCCATCAGCGATGGGATAGCGGGAGCTTACGAGCAGTACTTC	CAISDGIAGAYEQYF
TRBV5-1	TRBD1	TRBJ2-1	few	TGCGCCAGCAGCTCGACTAAGACAGGGGCCTACAATGAGCAGTTCTTC	CASSSTKTGAYNEQFF
TRBV2	-	TRBJ2-2	many	TGTGCCAGCAAGAGACTCTCCGGGGAGCTGTTTTTT	CASKRLSGELFF
TRBV4-3	-	TRBJ1-6	-	TGCGCCAGCAGCCAACTCCGGGACCCGAGCTCCTATAATTCACCCCTCCACTTT	CASSQLRDPSSYNSPLHF
TRBV6-1	-	TRBJ2-2	-	TGTGGGGGGCACGCGGCGGGAAACACCGGGGAGCTGTTTTTT	CGGHAAGNTGELFF
TRBV9	-	TRBJ2-7	-	TGTGCCAGCAGCGTAGATGACGGGGCCTCAATCGGCATGGGGGAGAGCGAGCAGTACTTC	CASSVDDGASIGMGESEQYF
TRBV10-3	TRBD2	TRBJ2-1	-	TGTGCCATCACGGCTAGCGGGACCTCCTACAATGAGCAGTTCTTC	CAITASGTSYNEQFF
TRBV5-6	TRBD2	TRBJ2-1	few	TGTGCCAGCAGCCCCATACTAGCGGGGCTCTACAATGAGCAGTTCTTC	CASSPILAGLYNEQFF
TRBV7-3	TRBD1	TRBJ2-2	-	TGTGCCAGCAGCTTCGCAGGGGGCTTGAACACCGGGGAGCTGTTTTTT	CASSFAGGLNTGELFF
TRBV28	-	TRBJ2-3	many	TGTGCCAGCAGTGACGGACCTGGACCCACAGATACGCAGTATTTT	CASSDGPGPTDTQYF
TRBV20-1	TRBD2	TRBJ2-7	many	TGCAGTGCCCAAAGCGGGAGTGGTTCCTACGAGCAGTACTTC	CSAQSGSGSYEQYF
TRBV15	-	TRBJ2-5	few	TGTGCCACCAGCAGAGATGTCGGCAGCCTCCGAGGGGAGACCCAGTACTTC	CATSRDVGSLRGETQYF
TRBV10-3	-	TRBJ2-3	many	TGTGCCATCAGTGAGTCAGGAGACAGAGGAAAAACATACGCGGATACGCAGTATTTT	CAISESGDRGKTYADTQYF
TRBV20-1	-	TRBJ2-7	many	TGCAGCGCCAACCCCCTCGTGGGTGAGCAGTACTTC	CSANPLVGEQYF
TRBV29-1	-	TRBJ1-1	many	TGCAGCGTCGTCCTCACTGAAGCTTTCTTT	CSVVLTEAFF
TRBV7-6	-	TRBJ2-5	many	TGTGCCAGCACCTCCCTGGGGGTATTAAAGACCCAGTACTTC	CASTSLGVLKTQYF
TRBV20-1	-	TRBJ2-7	-	TGCAGTGCGTCGGCTCCTGAGGGGCAGTACTTC	CSASAPEGQYF
TRBV20-1	TRBD1	TRBJ2-3	-	TGCAGTGCTAGAGGAGCGGACAGGGTGTACCCAGATACGCAGTATTTT	CSARGADRVYPDTQYF
TRBV20-1	TRBD2	TRBJ2-5	few	TGCAGTGCTAGGATCCTAGCGGGACGAGAGACCCAGTACTTC	CSARILAGRETQYF
TRBV12-3/TRBV12-4	-	TRBJ2-3	-	TGTGCCAGCAGTGCCCGACTAGTCCCCACAGATACGCAGTATTTT	CASSARLVPTDTQYF
TRBV7-3	-	TRBJ2-3	-	TGTGCCAGCAGCTTAGACCAGGGTCACACAGATACGCAGTATTTT	CASSLDQGHTDTQYF
TRBV20-1	TRBD1	TRBJ1-1	few	TGCAGTGCTAGAGATTTCCCTCCGGGACAGGGGCCCACTGAAGCTTTCTTT	CSARDFPPGQGPTEAFF
TRBV11-2	-	TRBJ2-5	-	TGTGCCAGCAGCTTGGCCGGAGCGCTAGAGACCCAGTACTTC	CASSLAGALETQYF
TRBV20-1	-	TRBJ2-7	-	TGCAGTGCTTTAAGACGTCAGTCCTACGAGCAGTACTTC	CSALRRQSYEQYF
TRBV7-6	TRBD2	TRBJ2-7	few	TGTGCCAGCAGCTTAGCGGTGGCTAGCGGGGGTGCCTACGAGCAGTACTTC	CASSLAVASGGAYEQYF
TRBV14	-	TRBJ2-7	-	TGTGCCAGCAGCCTGGGGGCCTACGGCGAGCAGTACTTC	CASSLGAYGEQYF
TRBV9	-	TRBJ1-2	-	TGTGCCAGCAGCGTAGACGGGCTCTATGGCTACACCTTC	CASSVDGLYGYTF
TRBV29-1	TRBD1	TRBJ1-1	-	TGCAGCGTTGAAGTATATCCGAGACAGGGTGTTTCCACTGAAGCTTTCTTT	CSVEVYPRQGVSTEAFF
TRBV6-5	-	TRBJ1-5	-	TGTGCCAGCAGTTACTCAGGGTCGAGCAATCAGCCCCAGCATTTT	CASSYSGSSNQPQHF
TRBV20-1	TRBD1	TRBJ2-1	few	TGCAGTCCTCAATCCCGGGACAGAGCGTACAATGAGCAGTTCTTC	CSPQSRDRAYNEQFF
TRBV19	TRBD2	TRBJ2-7	few	TGTGCCAGTCGTACGGAAGCGGGAGTGGTCGAGCAGTACTTC	CASRTEAGVVEQYF
TRBV9	TRBD2	TRBJ2-5	few	TGTGCCAGCAGCCCCCGGACTAGCGGGAGGCAGAAAGAGACCCAGTACTTC	CASSPRTSGRQKETQYF
TRBV6-5	TRBD1	TRBJ2-2	-	TGTGCCAGCAGTTACTCGGGGACAGGGGAGGACGGGGAGCTGTTTTTT	CASSYSGTGEDGELFF
TRBV24-1	-	TRBJ2-2	few	TGTGCCACCAGTGATTCGGGGCGCACCGGGGAGCTGTTTTTT	CATSDSGRTGELFF
TRBV29-1	TRBD2	TRBJ2-2	-	TGCAGCGTTACGTGGCGGGAGGGCCGGGGCACCGGGGAGCTGTTTTTT	CSVTWREGRGTGELFF
TRBV25-1	TRBD1	TRBJ1-1	few	TGTGCCAGCAGTGTTGGAGGGGGCAGTTCCACTGAAGCTTTCTTT	CASSVGGGSSTEAFF
TRBV7-8	TRBD2	TRBJ2-7	few	TGTGCCAGCAGCTTAGTGACTAGCGGGAACCCCTCCTACGAGCAGTACTTC	CASSLVTSGNPSYEQYF
TRBV27	TRBD1	TRBJ1-2	-	TGTGCCAGCAGTTCCTCAGGGGGCGGGCCCTATGGCTACACCTTC	CASSSSGGGPYGYTF
TRBV29-1	TRBD2	TRBJ2-7	-	TGCAGCGTTGTAGGGATGCTAGCGGGACGGTACGAGCAGTACTTC	CSVVGMLAGRYEQYF
TRBV28	TRBD2	TRBJ2-1	few	TGTGCCAGCAGTTTGTTAACGGGAGGCGGCAATGAGCAGTTCTTC	CASSLLTGGGNEQFF
TRBV12-3/TRBV12-4	TRBD2	TRBJ2-1	-	TGTGCCAGCAGTCCCCCGGGAGGGCGTGAGCAGTTCTTC	CASSPPGGREQFF
TRBV27	TRBD2	TRBJ2-7	-	TGTGCCAGCAGTTTATCTGGACTAGCGGGGTCCTACGAGCAGTACTTC	CASSLSGLAGSYEQYF
TRBV29-1	TRBD2	TRBJ2-1	many	TGCAGCGTTGAGAGGACTAGCGGGATCGAGCAGTTCTTC	CSVERTSGIEQFF
TRBV29-1	-	TRBJ1-2	-	TGCAGCGTTGTCCCGGGAATTTATGGCTACACCTTC	CSVVPGIYGYTF
TRBV28	TRBD1	TRBJ2-6	many	TGTGCCAGCCTGCTTATAGGGGGCCCTAGCTCTGGGGCCAACGTCCTGACTTTC	CASLLIGGPSSGANVLTF
TRBV20-1	TRBD2	TRBJ2-7	-	TGCAGTGCTAGGGATAGCGGGAGGCCCCCTTACGAGCAGTACTTC	CSARDSGRPPYEQYF
TRBV15	-	TRBJ2-3	few	TGTGCCACCATGGACATGGAAGCGTACCACACAGATACGCAGTATTTT	CATMDMEAYHTDTQYF
TRBV29-1	TRBD2	TRBJ2-2	few	TGCAGCGGCCAGCGGGAGGGCCGCACCGGGGAGCTGTTTTTT	CSGQREGRTGELFF
TRBV7-6	TRBD2	TRBJ2-1	few	TGTGCCAGCAGCCGTCGCGGTAGCGGGAGCTTTGGCGATGAGCAGTTCTTC	CASSRRGSGSFGDEQFF
TRBV7-3	TRBD2	TRBJ2-3	-	TGTGCCAGCAGCTTCCAGGGACTAGCGGGAGGGTTGGGGAATACGCAGTATTTT	CASSFQGLAGGLGNTQYF
TRBV29-1	TRBD1	TRBJ2-7	-	TGCAGCGTTGTGGGTGACAGGGGGCTCAACGAGCAGTACTTC	CSVVGDRGLNEQYF